This T cell receptor (beta chain) is drawn from a study of shared clonotypes between healthy human individuals. Study-level results: Few donors limited the genetic and exposure-history diversity represented.

About this clone: The antigen is not known.

Germline assignment: CDR1 SGHRS and CDR2 YFSETQ. With 5 bases removed from V and 8 bases from J, the gap between germline ends came to 9 bases. This CDR3 comprises 11 residues. Original processing notes: From ImmunoSEQ came sequences covering only the junction and carrying no quality scores, so filtering differed. This table comes from immunoSEQ multiplex PCR, and its TCRdb copy is limited to in-frame clones, with some not included. The DNA gave D and trimming, while V, J and clone size come from that table. The sample holds 650,000 to 800,000 clones, 72% seen once. A CD45RA-negative memory subset and a CD45RA+ naive subset were separated from the CD4+ cells.

This sequence originates from a woman aged 25 to 39 in good health. V is TRBV5-1 and J is TRBJ2-3; weak D call: TRBD2 (5 bases). Specimen: memory CD4+ T cells sorted from blood. Subset specified: CD45RA-negative fraction. DNA of the CDR3: TGCGCCAGCAGGTTAGAGGGTACGCAGTATTTT. This sequence encodes CASRLEGTQYF.